The clone carrying this TCR beta chain has more than one count but fewer than ten. Antigen: not known. Excluded: other autoimmune disease, uncontrolled infection, pregnancy or lactation. Sampling approximately 11 ml of fresh peripheral blood provided the PBMCs. RNA transcripts served as template for amplifying TCR beta CDR3 sequences. RT-PCR in the first round used HTBI primers; a second-round multiplex PCR followed. TCRdb reprocessed the multiplex PCR reads via MiXCR and lists one record per CDR3 protein. This table holds roughly 410,000 distinct CDR3 sequences, 15% found once. CDR1 and CDR2 (germline): DFQATT, SNEGSKA (reference sequence). The CDR3 length is 15 residues. V was trimmed by 3 bases and J by 0 bases, leaving 15 bases between them. The data belong to a study of Graves' ophthalmopathy and Graves' hyperthyroidism. General study points: Prediction of ophthalmopathy progression reached 70.59% sensitivity and approximately 75% specificity. The authors also found most expanded thyroid clonotypes above 0.001 frequency in blood.

Sequenced: peripheral blood. The chain recombines TRBV20-1 with TRBJ2-7, with D uncertain. The clonotype comes from a woman in her late teens or twenties with stable Graves' hyperthyroidism. CDR3 in DNA: TGCAGTGCTAGTATCCCGATCCTTAACTCCTACGAGCAGTACTTC. This sequence encodes CSASIPILNSYEQYF.